This passage covers 22 T cell receptor beta chains from one sample sequenced in a study of persistence of HIV-infected CD4 T cells. An overlapping HIV-1 Gag peptide pool stimulated these cells at approximately 1 ug/peptide/mL. Sorted nonresponding memory CD4+ T cells were CD40L-negative, CD69-negative, CD45RO-high. Antigen specificity for these receptors is unknown. This was the immunoSEQ version 4 assay in survey mode. The assay was immunoSEQ multiplex PCR, and TCRdb's table has in-frame clones only and misses some. The sample consists of around 60,000 clones, about 77% of them appearing once. This material consisted of CD4+ T cells sorted from PBMCs after 18-hour stimulation, taken from a patient who received antiretroviral therapy. The origin of the receptors is an adult man with HIV who was CMV-seropositive.

The chain joins TRBV6-5 to TRBJ1-6; D not resolved. Trimming cost V 5 bases and J 0 bases, with 8 bases left between them. In germline, CDR1 is MNHEY, CDR2 SVGAGI. This CDR3 has 15 residues. CDR3 amino acids: CASSPGYSYNSPLHF. The CDR3 coding sequence is TGTGCCAGCAGTCCTGGATACTCCTATAATTCACCCCTCCACTTT.

A single count supports this clone. This chain links TRBV12-3 or TRBV12-4 with TRBJ1-1; D not resolved. V shed 0 bases and J shed 2 bases, with 4 bases lying between them. The CDR3 extends over 13 amino acids. The CDR3 protein is CASSLARNTEAFF. The CDR3 nucleotides are TGTGCCAGCAGTTTAGCGAGAAACACTGAAGCTTTCTTT.

The CDR3 DNA sequence: TGTGCCAGCAGTTCGCCGGGAACACCTCAGAACACTGAAGCTTTCTTT. This codes for CASSSPGTPQNTEAFF. The chain joins TRBV28 to TRBJ1-1; the D is unclear. Germline-derived CDR1 and CDR2 are MDHEN and SYDVKM. With 4 bases removed from V and 1 base from J, the gap between germline ends came to 16 bases. The CDR3 is made up of 16 amino acids. The variable domain in full, completed from reference TRBV28 and TRBJ1-1, reads DVKVTQSSRYLVKRTGEKVFLECVQDMDHENMFWYRQDPGLGLRLIYFSYDVKMKEKGDIPEGYSVSREKKERFSLILESASTNQTSMYLCASSSPGTPQNTEAFFGQGTRLTVV.

This chain uses TRBV6-4 with TRBJ1-4; TRBD1 aligns across 10 bases. Germline lookup yields CDR1 MRHNA and CDR2 SNTAGT. There are 14 residues in the CDR3. With V trimmed by 7 bases and J by 9 bases, 8 bases remained unmatched. CDR3: CASNPGTGVKKLFF. The DNA of the CDR3 is TGTGCCAGCAACCCCGGGACAGGGGTTAAAAAACTGTTTTTT.

The chain has TRBV7-9 and TRBJ1-6; D is possibly TRBD1 (6 bases). V lost 4 bases and J 4 bases, leaving 11 bases between the germline ends. The CDR3 loop spans 15 amino acids. Germline V gene lookup returns CDR1 SEHNR and CDR2 FQNEAQ (reference sequence). The DNA of the CDR3 is TGTGCCAGCAGCTCGACAGGATCGTATAATTCACCCCTCCACTTT. Translated: CASSSTGSYNSPLHF.

The chain employs TRBV28 and TRBJ1-1; 8 nucleotides match TRBD1. This CDR3 spans 17 amino acids. Germline lookup yields CDR1 MDHEN and CDR2 SYDVKM. The junction had 19 bases not matched to a gene; V was cut back by 8 bases and J by 5 bases. This CDR3 is CASPGPRGREVWTEAFF. The CDR3 DNA is TGTGCCAGCCCCGGACCCAGGGGGCGTGAGGTTTGGACTGAAGCTTTCTTT.

V is TRBV6-6 and J is TRBJ2-5; TRBD1 agrees at 7 bases. V lost 2 bases and J lost 5; bases outside the gene matches: 2. In germline, CDR1 is MNHNY, CDR2 SVGAGI (reference sequence). The length of the CDR3 is 13 residues. As DNA, the CDR3 is TGTGCCAGCAGTTACGCAGGGGGTGAGACCCAGTACTTC. Translating it yields CASSYAGGETQYF.

Only one count was recorded for this clone. This chain joins TRBV6-5 and TRBJ1-6, with 9 positions matching TRBD1. CDR1 is MNHEY, CDR2 SVGAGI, per germline. The CDR3 extends over 14 amino acids. J gave up 9 bases and V 7 bases, and 7 bases lay outside the gene matches. The CDR3 bases are TGTGCCAGCATGGTACAGGGGGCAGTTTCACCCCTCCACTTT. Translation gives CASMVQGAVSPLHF.

Written as DNA, the CDR3 is TGCGCCAGCAGCCAAGACGTTCAGGGAAGGACAGATACGCAGTATTTT. Its protein product is CASSQDVQGRTDTQYF. The rearrangement uses TRBV4-1 and TRBJ2-3; a weak D match, TRBD1 (5 bases). Germline V lookup: CDR1 MGHRA, CDR2 YSYEKL. Trimming pared 0 bases from V and 3 bases from J, leaving 13 bases between. The CDR3 sequence is 16 residues long.

This clone has just a few counts. The rearrangement links TRBV3-1 (or the pseudogene TRBV3-2) to TRBJ1-4; D gene ambiguous. Germline V gene data show CDR1 as LGHDT and CDR2 as YNNKEL (reference sequence). CDR3 length equals 13 residues. The germline V and J ends were trimmed by 2 bases and 4 bases, with 5 bases remaining between them. CDR3 in amino acids: CASSQLDNEKLFF. For the CDR3, the DNA is TGTGCCAGCAGCCAACTCGATAATGAAAAACTGTTTTTT.

The genes are TRBV19 and TRBJ1-1, with 7 bases identical to TRBD1. CDR1 is LNHDA and CDR2 is SQIVND in the germline V gene (reference sequence). Unmatched junction bases numbered 12, after V lost 5 bases and J lost 3 bases. The CDR3 runs 16 residues. CDR3 sequence reads: CASSPGTARWDTEAFF. CDR3 DNA: TGTGCCAGTAGTCCCGGGACAGCCCGGTGGGACACTGAAGCTTTCTTT. The whole variable domain, remainder taken from reference TRBV19 and TRBJ1-1, is DGGITQSPKYLFRKEGQNVTLSCEQNLNHDAMYWYRQDPGQGLRLIYYSQIVNDFQKGDIAEGYSVSREKKESFPLTVTSAQKNPTAFYLCASSPGTARWDTEAFFGQGTRLTVV.

This clone was seen repeatedly, ten times or more. The rearrangement joins TRBV6-1 to TRBJ1-4, with unresolved D. There are 14 residues in the CDR3. V was shortened by 3 bases and J by 8 bases, with 13 bases between the two germline ends. Germline lookup yields CDR1 MNHNS and CDR2 SASEGT. The CDR3 DNA sequence: TGTGCCAGCAGTGAGGCAGGCCCAGAAGAAAAACTGTTTTTT. It yields the protein CASSEAGPEEKLFF.

V usage is TRBV19 and J usage is TRBJ1-5; tentatively, D is TRBD1 (6 bases). Germline V gene data show CDR1 as LNHDA and CDR2 as SQIVND (reference sequence). The CDR3 totals 15 residues. Trimming pared 0 bases from V and 5 bases from J, leaving 11 bases between. The CDR3 sequence: CASSIDRGHDQPQHF. DNA of the CDR3: TGTGCCAGTAGTATAGACAGGGGACACGATCAGCCCCAGCATTTT.

The chain has TRBV7-9 and TRBJ1-1; tentative D call: TRBD1 (5 bases). Germline V gene data show CDR1 as SEHNR and CDR2 as FQNEAQ (reference sequence). Trimming shortened V by 4 bases and J by 7 bases, and 13 bases separated the two germline ends. The CDR3 totals 13 residues. This chain's CDR3 is CASSSRVGNEAFF. As DNA, the CDR3 is TGTGCCAGCAGCTCCAGGGTAGGAAATGAAGCTTTCTTT.

V gene TRBV14 combines with J gene TRBJ1-1, with 9 bases fitting TRBD1. Looked up from germline, CDR1 is SGHDN and CDR2 is FVKESK. This CDR3 spans 14 amino acids. The junction had 5 bases not matched to a gene; V was cut back by 1 base and J by 8 bases. CDR3 nucleotides: TGTGCCAGCAGCCAAGGGCTCGGGACAGGGGAAGCTTTCTTT. This codes for CASSQGLGTGEAFF.

V usage is TRBV7-3 and J usage is TRBJ2-7; D is perhaps TRBD1 or TRBD2 (5 bases each). The germline CDR1 and CDR2 sequences are SGHTA and FQGTGA. The V end lost 5 bases, the J end lost 11 bases, and 19 bases lay between the germline ends. This CDR3 is built from 13 residues. CDR3 sequence reads: CASSPGTVGVKYF. The CDR3, as DNA: TGTGCCAGCAGCCCCGGGACGGTTGGGGTGAAGTACTTC. Filled out from reference TRBV7-3 and TRBJ2-7, the complete variable domain reads GAGVSQTPSNKVTEKGKYVELRCDPISGHTALYWYRQSLGQGPEFLIYFQGTGAADDSGLPNDRFFAVRPEGSVSTLKIQRTERGDSAVYLCASSPGTVGVKYFGPGTRLTVT.

The chain is built from TRBV18 and TRBJ1-2, with 9 bases fitting TRBD1. The germline V gene encodes CDR1 KGHSH and CDR2 LQKENI. V lost 3 bases and J lost 8; bases outside the gene matches: 10. The CDR3 has 15 amino acids. The CDR3 reads CASSPNTGGAEGYTF. The CDR3 nucleotides read TGTGCCAGCTCACCGAACACAGGGGGCGCCGAAGGCTACACCTTC.

The chain is built from TRBV5-6 and TRBJ1-2, with TRBD1 matching 9 bases. V lost 5 bases to trimming and J lost 5 bases; unmatched junction nucleotides: 13. Germline V gives CDR1 SGHDT, CDR2 YYEEEE. CDR3 size: 16 residues. The CDR3 is CASSYRDRERGYGYTF. CDR3 nucleotide sequence: TGTGCCAGCAGTTACCGGGACAGGGAAAGAGGGTATGGCTACACCTTC.

This clone was counted a few times. This chain connects TRBV5-1 to TRBJ1-4; D remains ambiguous. CDR1 is SGHRS and CDR2 is YFSETQ in the germline V gene. Trimming cost V 0 bases and J 3 bases, with 6 bases left between them. CDR3 length: 14 residues. The CDR3 reads CASSLDAANEKLFF. The CDR3 nucleotides are TGCGCCAGCAGCTTGGACGCGGCTAATGAAAAACTGTTTTTT.

The table lists this clone with a count of one. The chain combines TRBV7-8 with TRBJ1-5; TRBD1 matches 8 bases. After removal of 1 base from V and 5 bases from J, the junction contained 13 bases not matched to a gene. The CDR3 has 18 amino acids. CDR1 SGHVS and CDR2 FQNEAQ come from the germline V gene. CDR3 region: CASSLGRQGAGRDQPQHF. The CDR3 nucleotides read TGTGCCAGCAGCTTAGGTCGTCAGGGGGCCGGGCGGGATCAGCCCCAGCATTTT.

This chain links TRBV28 with TRBJ1-6, with 8 bases identical to TRBD1. The CDR3 loop spans 14 amino acids. V gave up 4 bases and J gave up 7 bases; unmatched junction bases: 3. The germline CDR1 and CDR2 sequences are MDHEN and SYDVKM. CDR3 coding DNA: TGTGCCAGCAGTTGGACAGGGAGGAATTCACCCCTCCACTTT. This encodes CASSWTGRNSPLHF.

This chain joins TRBV27 and TRBJ2-7, with 11 bases identical to TRBD1. This CDR3 contains 15 residues. The J segment lost 2 bases and the V segment lost 6 bases, leaving 6 bases of the junction unmatched. Germline V gene lookup returns CDR1 MNHEY and CDR2 SMNVEV (reference sequence). The CDR3 region has the DNA TGTGCCAGCAGCCTGGAGGGACAGGGGGCCTACGAGCAGTACTTC. Amino acid sequence: CASSLEGQGAYEQYF.